The 25 T cell receptor beta chains below were found in one sample sequenced in a study of blood T cell repertoires in COVID-19. Clones were read by immunoSEQ multiplex PCR, and TCRdb kept only the in-frame ones, dropping some. The sample shows roughly 280,000 clones, about 90% of them seen only once. Sample: peripheral blood. Source of these receptors: a woman aged 25-40 years with COVID-19, enrolled during active disease.

The chain is built from TRBV5-6 and TRBJ2-1, with D maybe TRBD2 (6 bases). This CDR3 is 16 amino acids long. V was shortened by 0 bases and J by 0 bases, with 10 bases between the two germline ends. From germline, CDR1 is SGHDT and CDR2 YYEEEE. The CDR3 coding sequence is TGTGCCAGCAGCTTGGTAGCGGACCGCTCCTACAATGAGCAGTTCTTC. It yields the protein CASSLVADRSYNEQFF. The complete variable domain, with remaining parts taken from reference TRBV5-6 and TRBJ2-1, reads DAGVTQSPTHLIKTRGQQVTLRCSPKSGHDTVSWYQQALGQGPQFIFQYYEEEERQRGNFPDRFSGHQFPNYSSELNVNALLLGDSALYLCASSLVADRSYNEQFFGPGTRLTVL.

The chain uses TRBV3-1 (or the pseudogene TRBV3-2) and TRBJ2-1, with a possible D match to TRBD1 (6 bases). The CDR3 has 14 residues. V gave up 1 base and J gave up 3 bases, with 7 bases separating them. CDR1 is LGHDT, CDR2 YNNKEL, per germline (reference sequence). CDR3 nucleotides: TGTGCCAGCAGCCAAGGGGACAACTACAATGAGCAGTTCTTC. This codes for CASSQGDNYNEQFF.

The chain has TRBV19 and TRBJ1-5; a possible D gene is TRBD1 (5 bases). The CDR3 extends over 13 amino acids. V lost 5 bases, J lost 7 bases, and 12 bases lay in between. CDR1 and CDR2 from the germline V gene are LNHDA and SQIVND (reference sequence). The CDR3 sequence: CASSAREGQPQHF. CDR3 nucleotide sequence: TGTGCCAGTAGTGCCAGGGAAGGACAGCCCCAGCATTTT.

The CDR3 reads CASSSAGQGWDTEAFF. DNA for the CDR3: TGCGCCAGCAGCTCCGCCGGACAGGGATGGGACACTGAAGCTTTCTTT. The chain couples TRBV5-1 to TRBJ1-1; 8 bases are shared with TRBD1. The CDR3 covers 16 residues. V was clipped by 3 bases and J by 3 bases; unmatched bases: 10. The germline V gene encodes CDR1 SGHRS and CDR2 YFSETQ.

The genes are TRBV2 and TRBJ1-4; D is ambiguous. CDR1 is SNHLY, CDR2 FYNNEI, per germline. V was shortened by 0 bases and J by 8 bases, with 10 bases between the two germline ends. The CDR3 length is 14 residues. CDR3 in amino acids: CASSEALRGEKLFF. The CDR3 nucleotides read TGTGCCAGCAGTGAAGCGCTTCGAGGGGAAAAACTGTTTTTT. Full variable domain (rest looked up from reference TRBV2 and TRBJ1-4): EPEVTQTPSHQVTQMGQEVILRCVPISNHLYFYWYRQILGQKVEFLVSFYNNEISEKSEIFDDQFSVERPDGSNFTLKIRSTKLEDSAMYFCASSEALRGEKLFFGSGTQLSVL.

The CDR3 coding sequence is TGTGCCAGCAGCCAAGAGGCGGCTAGCGGGAGAGCTGAGCAGTTCTTC. Its protein is CASSQEAASGRAEQFF. This chain joins TRBV14 and TRBJ2-1; TRBD2 matches 10 bases. Germline CDR1 reads SGHDN; CDR2 reads FVKESK. Germline trimming cut 0 bases from V and 9 bases from J; bases unmatched to any gene: 8. CDR3 length: 16 amino acids.

This chain connects TRBV7-9 to TRBJ1-1; 8 nucleotides match TRBD1. This CDR3 is built from 15 residues. The germline gives CDR1 SEHNR, CDR2 FQNEAQ (reference sequence). V was clipped by 5 bases and J by 4 bases; unmatched bases: 9. The CDR3 reads CASSPPLTGVTEAFF. The DNA of the CDR3 is TGTGCCAGCAGCCCGCCCCTGACAGGGGTCACTGAAGCTTTCTTT. The full variable domain, rest sourced from reference TRBV7-9 and TRBJ1-1, is DTGVSQNPRHKITKRGQNVTFRCDPISEHNRLYWYRQTLGQGPEFLTYFQNEAQLEKSRLLSDRFSAERPKGSFSTLEIQRTEQGDSAMYLCASSPPLTGVTEAFFGQGTRLTVV.

This clone appeared once. The chain has TRBV2 and TRBJ2-7; no clear D. The CDR3 is made up of 10 amino acids. Germline assignment: CDR1 SNHLY and CDR2 FYNNEI. V shed 4 bases and J shed 5 bases, with 3 bases lying between them. CDR3 protein: CASSVNEQYF. DNA of the CDR3: TGTGCCAGCAGTGTCAACGAGCAGTACTTC.

This clone has just one count. This chain joins TRBV10-2 and TRBJ1-5, with 8 bases fitting TRBD1. The germline CDR1 and CDR2 sequences are WSHSY and SAAADI. The CDR3 runs to 16 residues. Trimming took 0 bases from V and 5 from J; bases not matched to a gene: 6. CDR3 bases: TGCGCCAGCAGTGAGTCGGGTCAGGGGGCTTATCAGCCCCAGCATTTT. Translating it yields CASSESGQGAYQPQHF.

V is TRBV19 and J is TRBJ1-4; D possibly corresponds to TRBD1 (5 bases). Germline CDR1 and CDR2: LNHDA and SQIVND (reference sequence). V was pared by 5 bases and J by 4 bases, with 14 bases between. CDR3 length: 15 amino acids. DNA for the CDR3: TGTGCCAGTAGTGAGCACAGGAGGGTTAATGAAAAACTGTTTTTT. Translation: CASSEHRRVNEKLFF.

The rearrangement joins TRBV28 to TRBJ2-5; 7 bases align to TRBD2. The CDR3 contains 16 residues. The V gene's germline CDR1 is MDHEN and CDR2 SYDVKM. V shed 7 bases, J shed 0 bases, and the junction held 11 bases outside the gene matches. The CDR3 loop reads CASTKRSGKYQETQYF. As DNA, the CDR3 is TGTGCCAGCACCAAAAGGAGCGGGAAGTACCAAGAGACCCAGTACTTC.

The rearrangement joins TRBV3-1 (or the pseudogene TRBV3-2) to TRBJ2-2, with D unresolved. CDR1 is LGHDT, CDR2 YNNKEL, per germline (reference sequence). Trimming cost V 2 bases and J 8 bases, with 6 bases left between them. This CDR3 region has 12 residues. The CDR3 nucleotides read TGTGCCAGCAGCCAACCCAGGGGGGAGCTGTTTTTT. Protein sequence: CASSQPRGELFF.

The gene calls are TRBV24-1 and TRBJ2-5, with TRBD1 matching 7 bases. This CDR3 is 17 amino acids long. The ends lost 3 bases at V and 5 bases at J; junction bases unmatched: 14. Germline V gives CDR1 KGHDR, CDR2 SFDVKD. Here the CDR3 DNA reads TGTGCCACCAGTGATCAGAGACAGGGAACAAGTTCGGAGACCCAGTACTTC. This gives the protein CATSDQRQGTSSETQYF.

The rearrangement links TRBV28 to TRBJ2-7, with D perhaps matching TRBD2 (7 bases). Germline-derived CDR1 and CDR2 are MDHEN and SYDVKM. The CDR3 consists of 15 residues. V lost 5 bases and J lost 4, with 18 bases in between. CDR3 sequence (DNA): TGTGCCAGCAGTGGGGGCCAGGGGACTATATACGAGCAGTACTTC. Its translation: CASSGGQGTIYEQYF. Full variable domain (remainder filled in from reference TRBV28 and TRBJ2-7): DVKVTQSSRYLVKRTGEKVFLECVQDMDHENMFWYRQDPGLGLRLIYFSYDVKMKEKGDIPEGYSVSREKKERFSLILESASTNQTSMYLCASSGGQGTIYEQYFGPGTRLTVT.

This chain connects TRBV27 to TRBJ1-4; 9 bases fit TRBD1. V gave up 3 bases and J gave up 7 bases; unmatched junction bases: 3. The CDR3 runs to 14 residues. Germline CDR1 reads MNHEY; CDR2 reads SMNVEV (reference sequence). CDR3 in amino acids: CASSFGTGFEKLFF. The CDR3 region has the DNA TGTGCCAGCAGTTTCGGGACAGGGTTTGAAAAACTGTTTTTT.

The gene calls are TRBV6-4 and TRBJ2-7, with a weak D call TRBD1 (5 bases). The CDR3 consists of 14 residues. The germline V gene encodes CDR1 MRHNA and CDR2 SNTAGT. V was pared by 0 bases and J by 3 bases, with 9 bases between. CDR3 sequence reads: CASSDSKTVYEQYF. The CDR3 nucleotides read TGTGCCAGCAGTGACTCGAAGACAGTCTACGAGCAGTACTTC.

The genes are TRBV25-1 and TRBJ2-5; TRBD2 matches at 12 bases. V shed 3 bases, J shed 5 bases, and the junction held 13 bases outside the gene matches. Germline values: CDR1 MGHDK, CDR2 SYGVNS. This CDR3 is built from 18 residues. CDR3 in amino acids: CASSEGLAGGPGVETQYF. For the CDR3, the DNA is TGTGCCAGCAGTGAGGGGCTAGCGGGAGGGCCGGGGGTCGAGACCCAGTACTTC.

This sequence joins TRBV14 and TRBJ2-1; D may be TRBD2 (5 bases). With 3 bases removed from V and 0 bases from J, the gap between germline ends came to 6 bases. Germline-derived CDR1 and CDR2 are SGHDN and FVKESK. The CDR3 length is 14 residues. CDR3 sequence (DNA): TGTGCCAGCAGCCAGAGCGGCTCCTACAATGAGCAGTTCTTC. Protein product: CASSQSGSYNEQFF.

This clone appeared once. The chain carries TRBV7-3 and TRBJ2-3; D unclear. The CDR3 sequence is 14 residues long. V was pared by 3 bases and J by 3 bases, with 10 bases between. Per the germline V gene, CDR1 is SGHTA and CDR2 is FQGTGA. The CDR3 DNA is TGTGCCAGCAGCTTTTTGTCTACGACAGATACGCAGTATTTT. Translating it yields CASSFLSTTDTQYF.

This clone was recorded once. The V call is TRBV5-8, the J call TRBJ1-5; tentative D call: TRBD1 (6 bases). Trimming removed 4 bases from V and 2 bases from J, with 13 bases in between. The CDR3 is 15 residues long. Per germline, CDR1 SGHTS and CDR2 YDEGEE. The CDR3 region has the DNA TGTGCCAGCAGCCCGGGACAAGCCGGCAATCAGCCCCAGCATTTT. Encoded protein: CASSPGQAGNQPQHF.

The J gene is TRBJ2-1, the V gene TRBV11-1; D not certain. Trimming took off 3 bases at V and 4 bases at J, with 7 bases between the two ends. Per germline, CDR1 SGHAT and CDR2 FQDESV (reference sequence). The CDR3 has 13 residues. For the CDR3, the DNA is TGTGCCAGCAGCTTTTCCGGTTACAATGAGCAGTTCTTC. Translation gives CASSFSGYNEQFF.

The V and J genes are TRBV6-2 or TRBV6-3 and TRBJ1-2; D might be TRBD1 (6 bases). This CDR3 has 12 residues. Germline loops: CDR1 MNHEY, CDR2 SVGEGT. The V end lost 6 bases, the J end lost 7 bases, and 12 bases lay between the germline ends. The CDR3 loop is CASSEQGFGYTF. The DNA of the CDR3 is TGTGCCAGCAGCGAACAGGGTTTTGGCTACACCTTC.

V gene TRBV5-1 combines with J gene TRBJ2-5; 11 bases line up with TRBD1. Germline V gives CDR1 SGHRS, CDR2 YFSETQ. V lost 3 bases, J lost 5 bases, and 3 bases stayed unmatched. The CDR3 runs 14 residues. For the CDR3, the DNA is TGCGCCAGCAGCTCATGGACAGGGGGCGAGACCCAGTACTTC. It is translated as CASSSWTGGETQYF. Based on the CDR3 plus reference TRBV5-1 and TRBJ2-5, the full variable domain is KAGVTQTPRYLIKTRGQQVTLSCSPISGHRSVSWYQQTPGQGLQFLFEYFSETQRNKGNFPGRFSGRQFSNSRSEMNVSTLELGDSALYLCASSSWTGGETQYFGPGTRLLVL.

The CDR3 bases are TGTGCCAGCTCGCTAGAAGGACAGGGCACCTATGGCTACACCTTC. Translated: CASSLEGQGTYGYTF. The V and J genes are TRBV18 and TRBJ1-2; TRBD1 matches 8 bases. The CDR3 contains 15 residues. With 6 bases clipped from V and 4 bases from J, the junction kept 10 bases outside the gene matches. Germline CDR1 is KGHSH and CDR2 is LQKENI.

This clone appeared a few times. J is TRBJ2-2 and V is TRBV28; possibly TRBD1 for D (6 bases). V dropped 5 bases and J dropped 8 bases, with 15 bases sitting between them. There are 14 residues in the CDR3. The germline CDR1 and CDR2 sequences are MDHEN and SYDVKM. The CDR3 spells CASSPQGPRGELFF. In DNA form, the CDR3 reads TGTGCCAGCAGTCCACAGGGTCCCCGGGGGGAGCTGTTTTTT.